This TCR beta chain derives from a study of OX40 agonist ivuxolimab in advanced cancers. Germline loops: CDR1 LNHDA, CDR2 SQIVND (reference sequence). CDR3 length equals 14 residues. The V end lost 1 base, the J end lost 0 bases, and 6 bases lay between the germline ends. Clones were read by immunoSEQ multiplex PCR, and TCRdb kept only the in-frame ones, dropping some. The sample lists approximately 96,000 clones, 90% occurring once. The chain uses TRBV19 and TRBJ1-2; D is unclear. The sequence was obtained from an adult with an advanced solid tumor such as melanoma, head and neck, liver or kidney cancer. The sequencing used CD4+ or CD8+ T cells sorted from blood, collected in a trial of the OX40 agonist ivuxolimab. CDR3 nucleotide sequence: TGTGCCAGTAGTATAGCATCTACTAACTATGGCTACACCTTC. Its protein product is CASSIASTNYGYTF.